One and the same sample provided the 5 T cell receptor beta chains below, sequenced in a study of T cell repertoires in cytomegalovirus infection. TCRdb recomputed calls from the reads with MiXCR, one row per CDR3 protein. The data show some 300,000 distinct CDR3 sequences, roughly 15% seen once. Sequencing used PBMCs. The receptors stem from a human donor in good health (CMV status not recorded). Some clones in this sample may be carry-over from other donors' samples.

In its sample, this clonotype was seen many times. The chain combines TRBV28 with TRBJ1-3, with D possibly being TRBD1 (5 bases). The CDR3 is 12 amino acids. The ends were cut back, 10 bases at V and 4 bases at J, with 11 bases in the middle. From germline, CDR1 is MDHEN and CDR2 SYDVKM. CDR3 sequence reads: CATARGGNTIYF. The CDR3 DNA is TGTGCCACCGCGAGGGGCGGAAACACCATATATTTT.

Ten or more counts support this clonotype. The chain couples TRBV4-3 to TRBJ2-1; 7 positions match TRBD2. The V and J ends lost 3 bases and 3 bases, in that order; junction bases with no gene match: 8. Germline CDR1 reads LGHNA; CDR2 reads YSLEER. This CDR3 is built from 16 residues. CDR3 in DNA: TGCGCCAGCAGCCAGGGAGGACTAGTCGGCTACAATGAGCAGTTCTTC. Amino acid sequence: CASSQGGLVGYNEQFF.

The V gene is TRBV3-1, the J gene TRBJ2-5, with a possible D match to TRBD1 (5 bases). From germline, CDR1 is LGHDT and CDR2 YNNKEL (reference sequence). The CDR3 length is 15 residues. Trimming pared 0 bases from V and 3 bases from J, leaving 11 bases between. The CDR3 DNA follows: TGTGCCAGCAGCCAAGATATCAGGGTCGAAGAGACCCAGTACTTC. Translating gives CASSQDIRVEETQYF.

This chain connects TRBV7-2 to TRBJ2-3; 7 bases align to TRBD2. After removal of 6 bases from V and 8 bases from J, the junction contained 11 bases not matched to a gene. This CDR3 comprises 14 residues. Germline V gene data show CDR1 as SGHTA and CDR2 as FQGNSA. Written as DNA, the CDR3 is TGTGCCAGCAGTTATCCGGGGTGGGGGGGTACGCAGTATTTT. Residues: CASSYPGWGGTQYF.

The V call is TRBV5-1, the J call TRBJ1-2; tentative D call: TRBD1 (5 bases). CDR3 length: 11 amino acids. Germline assignment: CDR1 SGHRS and CDR2 YFSETQ. Trimming cost V 4 bases and J 6 bases, with 7 bases left between them. The CDR3 nucleotides are TGCGCCAGCAGCACAGGCGATGGCTACACCTTC. This gives the protein CASSTGDGYTF.